This note documents a single TCR beta chain sequence. This clonotype was recorded a few times. The clone's antigen remains unknown. Base qualities were left out, and no much larger clone turns up one base away. Including cysteine and phenylalanine, the CDR3 has 13 amino acids. The DNA shown is the 39-base CDR3, in frame from base 1. Relative to germline, V is 3 bases shorter and J is 7 bases shorter, with 12 bases between their ends. CDR1 and CDR2, per the germline V gene, are MNHGY and SVAAGI. The time point label corresponds to: newly diagnosed GD, antithyroid drugs for less than 3 months. For both TCR sequencing and RNA sequencing, RNA was extracted from PBMCs in TRIzol. Graves' disease was diagnosed according to American Thyroid Association guidelines. Recruitment of patients was carried out at an endocrinology department in Xi'an, China. Each patient gave 7.5 to 10 milliliters of peripheral blood, collected in an EDTA anticoagulant tube. PBMCs were isolated by Ficoll Paque Plus density gradient separation without further T cell sorting. An Agilent 2100 Bioanalyzer and agarose gel were used to check RNA quality, and a NanoDrop 2000 was used to measure RNA concentration.

These data originate in a study of regulatory T cells in long-lasting Graves disease (dated by TCRdb to 2020 to 2023). With regard to the full study: In the newly diagnosed Graves' disease group, patients had been taking antithyroid drugs for less than 3 months. Peripheral blood TCR sequencing and RNA sequencing compared persistent Graves' disease patients with newly diagnosed Graves' disease patients. The study was registered as a clinical trial and conducted in China. TCR sequencing covered around 13 persistent and 20 or so newly diagnosed Graves' disease patients, about 35 samples in total. Study-wide findings and limitations: The authors noted that the small sample size was a limitation that may lower accuracy. Because the primary lesion, thyroid tissue, could not be accessed, the study looked at peripheral blood alone. Persistent patients shared more public clonotypes among themselves (around 2,800) than newly diagnosed patients did (nearly 1,000). Sequencing and analysis were limited to the TCR beta chain. Compared with newly diagnosed patients, patients with persistent Graves' disease had lower TCR Shannon entropy and fewer highly expanded clones, which suggests clonal expansion. TRBV28, TRBJ1-2 and TRBJ2-5 were preferentially used in persistent disease, while TRBV20-1 and TRBJ2-1 were favored in newly diagnosed disease.

The library came from multiplex PCR. The instrument given in TCRdb is Illumina HiSeq 4000. CDR3 regions were amplified by Arm-PCR with iRepertoire HTBI primers to construct TCR beta libraries. Before sequencing, the PCR products underwent gel purification. The authors processed their data as follows. Gene usage analysis of CDR3 amino acid clonotypes used the 50 to 70 TRBV and 11 to 15 TRBJ segments found across samples. COPE and FqMerger were used to merge the filtered high-quality paired reads into contigs. BLAST was used to align contigs to IMGT TRBV, TRBD and TRBJ reference genes, with CDR3 defined following IMGT. Any clonotype with a frequency above 0.1% was classified as a highly expanded clone. Repertoire diversity was measured by Shannon entropy, and V-J evenness by the Gini coefficient. A clonotype found in more than one individual was treated as public. TCRdb ran its own pipeline on the public reads, namely fastp trimming at Q25 and MiXCR clone calling, and kept in-frame beta chains. Rows are combined by CDR3 protein, so each entry shows the most common genes and DNA. The V and J calls were not made by the authors but by TCRdb's processing. This sample holds 550,000 to 600,000 distinct CDR3 sequences; 15% to 20% were observed only once. 12% of the sample is taken by the ten largest.

The sample also formed part of further work on T cells in Graves' hyperthyroidism and ophthalmopathy. The second study, in turn, reports: Stable Graves' hyperthyroidism was defined as the absence of progression to ophthalmopathy over 18 months of follow-up. Hyperthyroidism patients were newly diagnosed, had a disease duration of under 2 months, and were aged 18 to 65 years. Any patient with an uncontrolled infection, another autoimmune disease, pregnancy or lactation was excluded. Clinical symptoms, serum thyroxine and TRAb, thyroid ultrasound, and orbital computed tomography formed the basis for the diagnoses. The first round of RT-PCR for the TCR CDR3 was performed with the HTBI primer set and the Qiagen OneStep RT-PCR kit. Most expanded thyroid clonotypes (frequency above 0.001) were also detected in blood, suggesting blood repertoires may reflect thyroid immune responses. Ophthalmopathy was separated from stable hyperthyroidism by a 13 V-J signature model, with approximately 90% sensitivity and just over 81% specificity obtained in cross-validation and 80%/75% obtained in testing. In validation, the model predicted progression to ophthalmopathy with 60% to 71% sensitivity and approximately 72% specificity, a median of 6.5 months before onset. A discovery cohort of about 100 patients, about 43 with Graves' ophthalmopathy and 55 to 60 with stable Graves' hyperthyroidism, was used to find distinguishing TCR V-J signatures. An independent validation cohort of fewer than 20 hyperthyroidism patients and 17 patients who later progressed to ophthalmopathy tested prospective prediction of ophthalmopathy. The approximately 90 discovery patients were randomly split 7:3 into training and test sets. In addition, the study compared T-cell repertoires in thyroid tissue and in blood from several Graves' hyperthyroidism patients. Once sampling was done, hyperthyroidism patients were given methimazole at a starting dose of 30 mg daily, whereas ophthalmopathy patients were given high-dose intravenous methylprednisolone. A second multiplex PCR round built the libraries, followed by size selection and purification. The libraries were sequenced on an Illumina HiSeq2000 using paired-end 100 bp reads. SOAPnuke was used to process the raw data, throwing out any read that contained adapters or uncalled bases, had a mean Phred below 15, or lacked an exact constant-primer or identifier match. High-quality paired reads were merged with COPE v1.2.5, and unique nucleotide sequences were defined as clonotypes. MiTCR v1.1 was used to align clonotypes to the IMGT TRBV, TRBD and TRBJ reference segments. The analysis included only V-J combinations with a frequency above 0.0001, which together covered more than 98% of the repertoires. A TCS score was defined as the ratio of F50 (clonal expansion) to E x V (chaos), with BLOSUM62-based TCRdist applied between CDR3 peptides within each V-J. Welch's t-statistics and random forest reduced 514 V-J features to about 13, which were used in a naive Bayes classifier (R e1071). Sample size was not statistically predetermined, and investigators were not blinded to group allocation. The paper describes TCR Vbeta CDR3 sequencing of 120 to 150 peripheral blood samples, made up of around 41 ophthalmopathy patients, 70 to 75 hyperthyroidism patients and 17 progressor patients.

This TCR derives from a man aged 18 to 29 with Graves disease. Donor details come from another sample of the same person, matched by shared clones. The chain couples TRBV6-9 to TRBJ1-2; there is no confident call for the D gene. Material: peripheral blood mononuclear cells (PBMCs), obtained at new diagnosis, from a patient treated with antithyroid drugs. In nucleotides, the sequence is TGTGCCAGCAGTTACCTCGGGGAGGCTGGCTACACCTTC. This codes for CASSYLGEAGYTF.